The T cell receptor beta chain under discussion was sequenced for a study of T cell repertoires in cytomegalovirus infection. There are 14 residues in the CDR3. Trimming stripped 3 bases from V and 1 base from J, with 9 bases between. Looked up from germline, CDR1 is MGHRA and CDR2 is YSYEKL. Concerning this clonotype itself: Antigen specificity is unknown.

Regarding the study as a whole: The ex vivo response was dominated by HLA-C-restricted CMV-specific TCR beta clonotypes.

TCRdb re-called the reads with MiXCR, one entry per CDR3 protein. In the table there are a few hundred thousand distinct CDR3 sequences, about 40% of which are singletons. This specimen consisted of cultured PBMCs, obtained from culture after CMV antigen stimulation. The sequence was collected from a human donor in good health (CMV status not recorded). Some clones in this sample may be carry-over from other donors' samples. The chain couples TRBV4-1 to TRBJ1-1; tentative D call: TRBD1 (6 bases). CDR3 coding DNA: TGCGCCAGCAGCCAGGCAGGGGAGAACACTGAAGCTTTCTTT. Amino acid sequence: CASSQAGENTEAFF.